The clone carrying this T cell receptor beta chain was recorded a few times. What it binds is not known. The source of the sample is a study of human T cells and chemical hapten exposure. The study's findings and limits: With regard to DPC sensitization, TCRs above 1 in 1000 frequency did not change.

TCRdb independently ran MiXCR on the RACE reads; one entry per CDR3 protein. The table has over 300,000 distinct CDR3 sequences, approximately 5% seen once. V lost 5 bases to trimming and J lost 6 bases; unmatched junction nucleotides: 10. Germline V gene data show CDR1 as MNHEY and CDR2 as SVGAGI. The CDR3 has 15 amino acids. Time point defined: pre-sensitization, week 0. Documented treatment: therapeutic diphenylcyclopropenone sensitization with weekly scalp DPC. The source was whole blood, collected in connection with sensitization to the hapten diphenylcyclopropenone (DPC). The rearrangement joins TRBV6-5 to TRBJ1-5; 7 bases match TRBD1. This TCR derives from a woman aged 45-65 years with alopecia areata. Some clones in this sample may be carry-over from other donors' samples. CDR3 sequence reads: CASSATGLSGQPQHF. The DNA of the CDR3 is TGTGCCAGCAGTGCGACAGGGTTGTCGGGTCAGCCCCAGCATTTT.